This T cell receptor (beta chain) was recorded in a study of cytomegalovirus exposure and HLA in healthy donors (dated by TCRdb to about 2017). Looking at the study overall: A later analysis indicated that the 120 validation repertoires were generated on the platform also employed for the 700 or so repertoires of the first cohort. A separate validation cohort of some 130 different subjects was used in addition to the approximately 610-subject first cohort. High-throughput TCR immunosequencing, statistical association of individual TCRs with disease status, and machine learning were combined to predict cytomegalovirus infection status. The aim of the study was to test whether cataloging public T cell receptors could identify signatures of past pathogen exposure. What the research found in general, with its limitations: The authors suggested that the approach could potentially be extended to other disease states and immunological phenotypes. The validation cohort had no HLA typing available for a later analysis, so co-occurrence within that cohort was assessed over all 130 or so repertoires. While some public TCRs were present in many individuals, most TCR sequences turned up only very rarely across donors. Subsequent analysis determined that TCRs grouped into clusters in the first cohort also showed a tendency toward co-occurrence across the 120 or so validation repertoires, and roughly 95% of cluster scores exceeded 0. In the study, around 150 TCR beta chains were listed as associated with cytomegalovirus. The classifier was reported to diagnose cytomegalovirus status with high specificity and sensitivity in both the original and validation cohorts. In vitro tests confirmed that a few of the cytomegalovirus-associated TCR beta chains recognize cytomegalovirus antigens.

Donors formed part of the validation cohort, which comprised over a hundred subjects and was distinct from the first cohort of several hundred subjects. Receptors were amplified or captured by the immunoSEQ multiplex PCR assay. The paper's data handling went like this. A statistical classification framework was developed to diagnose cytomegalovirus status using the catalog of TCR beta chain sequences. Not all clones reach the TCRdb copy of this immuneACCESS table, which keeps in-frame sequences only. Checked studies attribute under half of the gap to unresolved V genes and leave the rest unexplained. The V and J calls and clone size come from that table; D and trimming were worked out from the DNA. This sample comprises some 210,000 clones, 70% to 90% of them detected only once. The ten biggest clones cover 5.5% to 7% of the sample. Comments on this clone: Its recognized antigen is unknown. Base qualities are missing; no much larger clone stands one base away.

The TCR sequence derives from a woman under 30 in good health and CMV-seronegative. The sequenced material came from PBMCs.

The CDR3 protein is CASSSLAGVREQYF. The DNA sequence reads TGTGCCAGCAGCTCTCTAGCGGGAGTTCGGGAGCAGTACTTC. The sequence joins TRBV5-6 to TRBJ2-7; TRBD2 agrees with 10 junctional bases. At the junction V is shortened by 3 bases and J by 7 bases; bases outside the gene matches: 7. Per the germline V gene, SGHDT is the CDR1 and YYEEEE is the CDR2. The CDR3 measures 14 amino acids from cysteine to phenylalanine. Just CDR3 DNA is preserved here, 42 bases in frame from base 1.